This T cell receptor (beta chain) was identified during a study of CD4 T cells in relation to SARS-CoV-2 and coronaviruses. Study overall: PBMCs were cultured with antigen for roughly nine days before TCR beta sequencing. Convalescent patients were eight or nine males and a few females; two were Hispanic. Study results and caveats: Memory recall responses, not primary responses primed in culture, are what the assay detects.

This clone was seen a handful of times. Its antigen is currently unknown. The V gene lost 3 bases and the J gene lost 6 bases, with 12 bases spanning the gap. The CDR3 is 13 amino acids. Clones were sequenced by immunoSEQ multiplex PCR, and TCRdb holds only the in-frame ones, with some missing. The data show tens of thousands of clones, around four fifths seen once. This receptor was identified in an adult with COVID-19. The material sequenced was memory CD4+ T cells from PBMCs, cultured in vitro. The chain carries TRBV12-3 or TRBV12-4 and TRBJ2-7, with no clear D. CDR3 region: CASSFGPRPEQYF. The CDR3, as DNA: TGTGCCAGCAGTTTCGGCCCCCGTCCCGAGCAGTACTTC.